These 27 T cell receptor beta chains were sequenced from one sample in a study of glioma-infiltrating T cells after dendritic cell vaccination (dated by TCRdb to 2016 to 2017). Receptor libraries were prepared by the immunoSEQ multiplex PCR assay. This immuneACCESS table, as held by TCRdb, lists in-frame sequences with V and J called but not all clones. Of the missing ones, under half trace to an unresolved V gene in checked studies; the others have no known cause. This sample holds more than 20,000 clones; less than 85% were observed only once. The ten largest clones add up to 35% to 40% of the sample. The sequenced sample was blood, obtained before dendritic cell vaccination. The receptors were gathered from a human donor with glioblastoma.

Only a few counts were recorded for this clone. This sequence joins TRBV5-6 and TRBJ2-7; tentatively, D is TRBD1 (5 bases). CDR1 is SGHDT, CDR2 YYEEEE, per germline. The V gene lost 4 bases and the J gene lost 2 bases, with 13 bases spanning the gap. The CDR3 sequence is 14 residues long. CDR3 DNA: TGTGCCAGCAGCGAAAGGACACTCCCCTACGAGCAGTACTTC. Its protein product is CASSERTLPYEQYF.

This clone is a singleton in its sample. This chain links TRBV11-2 with TRBJ2-1, with D tentatively TRBD1 (6 bases). The V and J ends lost 5 bases and 4 bases respectively, with 15 bases between them. The CDR3 has 15 amino acids. Germline V gives CDR1 SGHAT, CDR2 FQNNGV. CDR3 coding DNA: TGTGCCAGCAGCCCTACAGGGAAGATGTACAATGAGCAGTTCTTC. As protein: CASSPTGKMYNEQFF.

The chain is built from TRBV7-2 and TRBJ2-7, with TRBD2 identical over 7 bases. J was trimmed by 0 bases and V by 5 bases; bases with no gene match: 7. The CDR3 runs to 15 residues. CDR1 and CDR2 (germline): SGHTA, FQGNSA. CDR3: CASSHTGTNSYEQYF. The CDR3 DNA follows: TGTGCCAGCAGCCACACCGGGACTAACTCCTACGAGCAGTACTTC.

This clone was observed a handful of times. V and J are TRBV27 and TRBJ1-5; 9 bases map to TRBD1. Looked up from germline, CDR1 is MNHEY and CDR2 is SMNVEV (reference sequence). The CDR3 sequence is 17 residues long. Trimming took 5 bases from V and 4 from J; bases not matched to a gene: 12. For the CDR3, the DNA is TGTGCCAGCAGTATTTCGACAGGGGGGGTGGGAAATCAGCCCCAGCATTTT. Translated: CASSISTGGVGNQPQHF.

This chain joins TRBV4-2 and TRBJ1-2, with 10 bases lining up with TRBD1. The CDR3 has 16 residues. Germline-derived CDR1 and CDR2 are LGHNA and YNFKEQ. V dropped 0 bases and J dropped 7; count of bases not matched to a gene: 8. The CDR3 loop reads CASSQDGLTGGRGYTF. The CDR3 coding sequence is TGTGCCAGCAGCCAAGATGGGTTGACAGGGGGCCGTGGCTACACCTTC.

V is TRBV6-6 and J is TRBJ1-2; possibly TRBD1 for D (5 bases). Germline V lookup: CDR1 MNHNY, CDR2 SVGAGI (reference sequence). V was pared by 2 bases and J by 7 bases, with 14 bases between. CDR3 length equals 14 residues. CDR3 in amino acids: CASSYVGGGSGYTF. In nucleotides, the CDR3 is TGTGCCAGCAGTTACGTCGGGGGAGGAAGTGGCTACACCTTC.

The J gene is TRBJ2-2, the V gene TRBV5-1, with 9 bases lining up with TRBD1. V dropped 4 bases and J dropped 2; count of bases not matched to a gene: 3. Germline values: CDR1 SGHRS, CDR2 YFSETQ. The length of the CDR3 is 15 residues. CDR3 DNA: TGCGCCAGCAGCCGGGACAGGGCAAACACCGGGGAGCTGTTTTTT. Encoded protein: CASSRDRANTGELFF.

This clone occurred many times. The rearrangement links TRBV6-6 to TRBJ1-1; D call uncertain. The length of the CDR3 is 13 residues. CDR1 is MNHNY, CDR2 SVGAGI, per germline (reference sequence). V lost 6 bases to trimming and J lost 1 base, with 9 bases between them. CDR3 region: CASSNDWNTEAFF. The DNA of the CDR3 is TGTGCCAGCAGCAACGACTGGAACACTGAAGCTTTCTTT.

The chain carries TRBV19 and TRBJ2-5; TRBD1 is a possible D gene (5 bases). Germline V gene sequence: CDR1 LNHDA, CDR2 SQIVND (reference sequence). The CDR3 sequence is 15 residues long. Trimming cost V 4 bases and J 5 bases, with 17 bases left between them. The CDR3 nucleotides read TGTGCCAGTAGTAGAGGTCAGGGTTGGTACGAGACCCAGTACTTC. Translated, it gives CASSRGQGWYETQYF.

This clone was found a few times. V usage is TRBV9 and J usage is TRBJ2-1, with 7 bases fitting TRBD2. Germline loops: CDR1 SGDLS, CDR2 YYNGEE. CDR3 length: 14 amino acids. Trimming took 3 bases from V and 10 from J; bases not matched to a gene: 10. This CDR3 reads CASSEPGLGGEQFF. The CDR3, as DNA: TGTGCCAGCAGCGAGCCGGGTTTGGGGGGGGAGCAGTTCTTC.

The gene calls are TRBV10-3 and TRBJ2-2, with D perhaps TRBD1 (6 bases). This CDR3 has 17 amino acids. In germline, CDR1 is ENHRY, CDR2 SYGVKD. The V and J ends lost 6 bases and 1 base respectively, with 18 bases between them. The CDR3 DNA follows: TGTGCCATCAGCTCCAGGACCCCGGGACAGAACACCGGGGAGCTGTTTTTT. Its translation is CAISSRTPGQNTGELFF.

The chain couples TRBV11-2 to TRBJ2-7; perhaps TRBD1 as D (5 bases). The V gene lost 5 bases and the J gene lost 5 bases, with 16 bases spanning the gap. The CDR3 totals 14 residues. CDR1 and CDR2 (germline): SGHAT, FQNNGV. As DNA, the CDR3 is TGTGCCAGCAGCCCCCCGGCAGGGCCCCACGAGCAGTACTTC. This gives the protein CASSPPAGPHEQYF.

The J gene is TRBJ2-5, the V gene TRBV11-3; the D gene is possibly TRBD1 (5 bases). Germline V gene lookup returns CDR1 SGHNT and CDR2 YENEEA. Trimming left V 1 base short and J 1 base short, with 13 bases between. This CDR3 has 16 residues. The CDR3 DNA follows: TGTGCCAGCAGCTTAGGGGCCTCGACAGCCCAAGAGACCCAGTACTTC. Translation: CASSLGASTAQETQYF.

This clone was observed a few times. This chain links TRBV11-2 with TRBJ1-2; D possibly corresponds to TRBD1 (5 bases). CDR1 and CDR2 from the germline V gene are SGHAT and FQNNGV. Trimming removed 1 base at V and 3 bases at J, with 6 bases between. This CDR3 comprises 13 residues. The CDR3 DNA follows: TGTGCCAGCAGCTTAGGGACATACTATGGCTACACCTTC. Its protein is CASSLGTYYGYTF.

The chain is built from TRBV2 and TRBJ2-3, with D unresolved. Germline V gene lookup returns CDR1 SNHLY and CDR2 FYNNEI. V lost 3 bases to trimming and J lost 5 bases, with 3 bases between them. The CDR3 totals 11 residues. The CDR3 spells CASSDIDTQYF. CDR3 coding DNA: TGTGCCAGCAGTGATATAGATACGCAGTATTTT.

This chain connects TRBV6-1 to TRBJ2-2; D might be TRBD1 (5 bases). From germline, CDR1 is MNHNS and CDR2 SASEGT. This CDR3 spans 12 amino acids. Deletions cut 7 bases from V and 8 bases from J, with 11 bases between. The CDR3 nucleotides read TGTGCCAGCATGATAAGGGGAGGGGAGCTGTTTTTT. It specifies CASMIRGGELFF.

The chain employs TRBV4-3 and TRBJ1-1; D unresolved. V lost 0 bases to trimming and J lost 0 bases, with 8 bases between them. There are 15 residues in the CDR3. Germline V gives CDR1 LGHNA, CDR2 YSLEER. This chain's CDR3 is CASSQDRGLNTEAFF. The CDR3 bases are TGCGCCAGCAGCCAAGATCGAGGTTTGAACACTGAAGCTTTCTTT.

The rearrangement uses TRBV6-1 and TRBJ2-2; tentatively, D is TRBD1 (6 bases). The ends were cut back, 4 bases at V and 7 bases at J, with 10 bases in the middle. Germline CDR1 reads MNHNS; CDR2 reads SASEGT. CDR3 length: 13 amino acids. The CDR3 sequence is CASSAQGNGELFF. The CDR3 DNA is TGTGCCAGCAGTGCACAGGGTAACGGGGAGCTGTTTTTT.

This chain uses TRBV6-1 with TRBJ2-7; tentative D call: TRBD1 (5 bases). V lost 1 base and J lost 2, with 9 bases in between. The germline V gene has CDR1 MNHNS and CDR2 SASEGT. This CDR3 is 14 amino acids long. The CDR3 loop is CASSEGPGPYEQYF. DNA for the CDR3: TGTGCCAGCAGTGAAGGCCCAGGGCCCTACGAGCAGTACTTC.

This sequence joins TRBV7-8 and TRBJ2-1; the D gene is possibly TRBD2 (5 bases). The CDR3 is 14 residues long. Germline CDR1 SGHVS, CDR2 FQNEAQ. V was pared by 3 bases and J by 5 bases, with 11 bases between. The CDR3 sequence is CASSLWEPDNEQFF. CDR3 in DNA: TGTGCCAGCAGCTTGTGGGAGCCTGACAATGAGCAGTTCTTC.

The rearrangement uses TRBV11-2 and TRBJ2-3; TRBD2 matches 9 bases. CDR1 is SGHAT, CDR2 FQNNGV, per germline. There are 17 residues in the CDR3. CDR3 coding DNA: TGTGCTACGGCTGAAACGAGGCTAGCGGGGCTCACAGATACGCAGTATTTT. Residues: CATAETRLAGLTDTQYF.

The rearrangement links TRBV5-6 to TRBJ2-5; no clear D gene. The CDR3 has 10 amino acids. Germline values: CDR1 SGHDT, CDR2 YYEEEE. V was trimmed by 7 bases and J by 5 bases, leaving 6 bases between them. The CDR3 coding sequence is TGTGCCAGCGGAGCGGAGACCCAGTACTTC. Translated, it gives CASGAETQYF.

This chain joins TRBV7-2 and TRBJ2-3, with 10 bases matching TRBD2. This CDR3 is 18 amino acids long. V lost 5 bases, J lost 4 bases, and 15 bases stayed unmatched. From germline, CDR1 is SGHTA and CDR2 FQGNSA. DNA of the CDR3: TGTGCCAGCAGCCGCAATGGGGGGGCAGCGGGAGGGTCAGATACGCAGTATTTT. Translated: CASSRNGGAAGGSDTQYF. Looking up the rest from reference TRBV7-2 and TRBJ2-3 gives the full variable domain: GAGVSQSPSNKVTEKGKDVELRCDPISGHTALYWYRQSLGQGLEFLIYFQGNSAPDKSGLPSDRFSAERTGGSVSTLTIQRTQQEDSAVYLCASSRNGGAAGGSDTQYFGPGTRLTVL.

The V call is TRBV2, the J call TRBJ1-1; tentatively, D is TRBD1 (5 bases). V was pared by 6 bases and J by 1 base, with 15 bases between. In germline, CDR1 is SNHLY, CDR2 FYNNEI. The CDR3 contains 15 residues. CDR3: CASSLGGTRNTEAFF. The CDR3 nucleotides are TGTGCCAGCAGCCTGGGGGGGACGCGGAACACTGAAGCTTTCTTT.

The chain uses TRBV6-1 and TRBJ2-2, with D possibly matching TRBD2 (6 bases). This CDR3 is built from 13 residues. Germline values: CDR1 MNHNS, CDR2 SASEGT. The CDR3 DNA sequence: TGTACTAGTCGGGGGTGGGGCACCGGGGAGCTGTTTTTT. Amino acid sequence: CTSRGWGTGELFF.

The rearrangement joins TRBV30 to TRBJ1-2; D is ambiguous. This CDR3 is 13 amino acids long. V lost 3 bases and J lost 4, with 12 bases in between. Looked up from germline, CDR1 is GTSNPN and CDR2 is SVGIG (reference sequence). The CDR3 here is CAWSADGGYGYTF. The CDR3 DNA reads TGTGCCTGGAGCGCCGACGGAGGCTATGGCTACACCTTC.

Only one count was recorded for this clone. The CDR3 here is CATSSRGYEQYF. The CDR3 nucleotides are TGTGCCACCAGCAGCAGGGGTTACGAGCAGTACTTC. This chain uses TRBV15 with TRBJ2-5, with D perhaps TRBD1 (6 bases). The last part of the DNA fits TRBJ2-7 better; the J call may be wrong. The CDR3 loop spans 12 amino acids. Germline V gene lookup returns CDR1 LNHNV and CDR2 YYDKDF (reference sequence).